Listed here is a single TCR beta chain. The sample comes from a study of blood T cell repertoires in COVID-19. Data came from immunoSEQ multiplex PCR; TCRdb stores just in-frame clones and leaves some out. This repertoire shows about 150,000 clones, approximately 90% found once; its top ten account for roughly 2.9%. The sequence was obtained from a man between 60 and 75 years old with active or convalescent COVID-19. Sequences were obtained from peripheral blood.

The CDR3 region is CASRATGGGEKLFF. In DNA, the CDR3 is TGTGCCAGCAGGGCGACAGGGGGCGGTGAAAAACTGTTTTTT. The rearrangement joins TRBV6-5 to TRBJ1-4, with 10 bases identical to TRBD1. Germline V gene data show CDR1 as MNHEY and CDR2 as SVGAGI. The CDR3 consists of 14 residues. V lost 6 bases and J lost 7; bases outside the gene matches: 5.